A selection of T cell receptor beta chains follows, all from one sample in a study of T-cell reconstitution after alpha-beta-depleted transplantation in children. TCRdb itself ran the PCR reads through MiXCR, one entry per CDR3 protein. The sample holds about 250,000 distinct CDR3 sequences, approximately 24% seen once. Here the sequenced sample was PBMCs, mostly from graft donor cells, taken 360 days after TCRalphabeta/CD19-depleted stem cell transplant. The receptors were sampled from a female patient aged 2-15 years who had a stem cell transplant for congenital amegakaryocytic thrombocytopenia, so the T cells may come from the graft donor. CDR3s include the opening cysteine and the closing phenylalanine or tryptophan. A D gene is named only where the DNA matches it firmly. Size is omitted from some rows. Given values are once, few, many or a class for expanded clones.

CDR3aa	CDR3nt	abundance	v_gene	j_gene	d_gene
CASSPAGGKDTQYF	TGTGCCAGCTCACCAGCAGGGGGTAAAGATACGCAGTATTTT	-	TRBV18	TRBJ2-3	TRBD1
CASSPNLNTEAFF	TGTGCCAGCAGCCCTAATTTGAACACTGAAGCTTTCTTT	-	TRBV7-9	TRBJ1-1	-
CSARGDRGEGNQPQHF	TGCAGTGCTAGAGGGGACAGGGGAGAGGGCAATCAGCCCCAGCATTTT	-	TRBV20-1	TRBJ1-5	TRBD1
CSATSGGEDTQYF	TGCAGTGCGACTAGCGGGGGGGAAGATACGCAGTATTTT	-	TRBV20-1	TRBJ2-3	TRBD2
CASSQEGSRWTRTTYEQYF	TGTGCCAGCAGCCAAGAGGGCTCGAGGTGGACTAGAACGACCTACGAGCAGTACTTC	-	TRBV4-2	TRBJ2-7	TRBD2
CASSQDVPGLLNTGELFF	TGTGCCAGCAGCCAAGATGTACCGGGCCTTTTGAACACCGGGGAGCTGTTTTTT	few	TRBV4-2	TRBJ2-2	-
CATSGTSGVGQETQYF	TGTGCCACCAGTGGGACTAGCGGGGTCGGCCAAGAGACCCAGTACTTC	few	TRBV24-1	TRBJ2-5	TRBD2
CASSQEDAGATTDTQYF	TGTGCCAGCAGCCAAGAGGATGCGGGGGCGACCACAGATACGCAGTATTTT	-	TRBV3-1	TRBJ2-3	-
CASSFSLAAYNEQFF	TGTGCCAGCAGTTTCTCCCTAGCGGCTTACAATGAGCAGTTCTTC	few	TRBV12-3/TRBV12-4	TRBJ2-1	TRBD2
CASSERGNTIYF	TGTGCCAGCAGTGAGCGGGGAAACACCATATATTTT	-	TRBV2	TRBJ1-3	-
CASSGLAGDEQFF	TGTGCCAGCAGTGGGCTAGCCGGTGATGAGCAGTTCTTC	many	TRBV12-3/TRBV12-4	TRBJ2-1	-
CASSYPPGEQYF	TGCGCCAGCAGCTATCCCCCTGGCGAGCAGTACTTC	few	TRBV5-1	TRBJ2-7	-
CASSFRQTNNSPLHF	TGTGCCAGCAGTTTTCGACAGACCAATAATTCACCCCTCCACTTT	-	TRBV7-9	TRBJ1-6	-
CASRADRGDTGELFF	TGTGCCAGCAGGGCGGACAGGGGGGACACCGGGGAGCTGTTTTTT	many	TRBV27	TRBJ2-2	TRBD1
CASSWTKQETQYF	TGTGCCAGCAGCTGGACAAAACAAGAGACCCAGTACTTC	-	TRBV7-9	TRBJ2-5	-